The rows below give T cell receptor beta chains drawn from one sample of a study of shared clonotypes between healthy human individuals. TCRdb's copy holds only in-frame clones and misses some; the assay was immunoSEQ multiplex PCR. The data contain around 550,000 clones, approximately 96% of them seen just once; the ten biggest clones take up about 0.11%. The sample comprised naive CD8+ T cells sorted from blood. The receptors here all came from a woman in her twenties or thirties in good health. Both conserved end residues are part of each CDR3. The D gene is left open where the match is weak. Not every row has a clone size; where given, it reads once, few, many or a size class.

CDR3aa,CDR3nt,d_gene,j_gene,abundance,v_gene
CASSLRPLLNTGELFF,TGTGCCAGCAGTTTAAGGCCGCTCTTAAACACCGGGGAGCTGTTTTTT,.,TRBJ2-2,.,TRBV27
CASSLGQGVNFNYGYTF,TGTGCCAGCAGCTTGGGACAGGGGGTGAACTTTAACTATGGCTACACCTTC,TRBD1,TRBJ1-2,once,TRBV5-6
CASSLIGRADEQYF,TGTGCCAGCAGTTTAATCGGGAGGGCCGACGAGCAGTACTTC,TRBD2,TRBJ2-7,.,TRBV27
CASSLVGEQFF,TGTGCCAGCAGCTTGGTAGGTGAGCAGTTCTTC,.,TRBJ2-1,.,TRBV5-6
CASSWTSGSYIQYF,TGTGCCAGCAGCTGGACTAGCGGGAGTTACATTCAGTACTTC,TRBD2,TRBJ2-4,.,TRBV7-2
CAIDPEAFF,TGTGCCATTGACCCTGAAGCTTTCTTT,.,TRBJ1-1,.,TRBV7-9
CASSLGRTPNEQFF,TGTGCCAGCAGCTTAGGGCGGACCCCCAATGAGCAGTTCTTC,.,TRBJ2-1,.,TRBV13
CASSVVQRELGGELFF,TGTGCCAGCAGCGTAGTTCAGCGGGAGTTAGGCGGGGAGCTGTTTTTT,TRBD2,TRBJ2-2,.,TRBV9
CASSLVGADNEKLFF,TGTGCCAGCAGTTTGGTGGGGGCGGATAATGAAAAACTGTTTTTT,.,TRBJ1-4,.,TRBV27
CASSGGQGLEKLFF,TGTGCCAGCAGTGGGGGACAGGGATTGGAAAAACTGTTTTTT,TRBD1,TRBJ1-4,.,TRBV2
CASSSGTVATDTQYF,TGTGCCAGCAGCTCCGGGACAGTAGCAACAGATACGCAGTATTTT,TRBD1,TRBJ2-3,.,TRBV7-2
CASSLYPSGSAGELFF,TGTGCCAGCAGTTTATACCCTAGCGGGAGCGCCGGGGAGCTGTTTTTT,TRBD2,TRBJ2-2,.,TRBV28